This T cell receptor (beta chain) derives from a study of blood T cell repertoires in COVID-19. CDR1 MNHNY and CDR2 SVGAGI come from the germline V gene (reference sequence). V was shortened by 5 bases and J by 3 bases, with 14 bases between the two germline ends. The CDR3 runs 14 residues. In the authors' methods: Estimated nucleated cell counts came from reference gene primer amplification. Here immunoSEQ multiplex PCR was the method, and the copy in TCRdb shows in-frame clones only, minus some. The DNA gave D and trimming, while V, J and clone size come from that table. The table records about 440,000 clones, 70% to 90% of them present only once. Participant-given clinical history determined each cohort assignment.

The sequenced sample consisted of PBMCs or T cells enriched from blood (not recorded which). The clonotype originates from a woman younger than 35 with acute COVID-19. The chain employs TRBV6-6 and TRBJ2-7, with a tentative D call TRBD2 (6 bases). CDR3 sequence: CASSPWDSHYEQYF. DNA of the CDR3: TGTGCCAGCAGTCCATGGGACTCCCACTACGAGCAGTACTTC.